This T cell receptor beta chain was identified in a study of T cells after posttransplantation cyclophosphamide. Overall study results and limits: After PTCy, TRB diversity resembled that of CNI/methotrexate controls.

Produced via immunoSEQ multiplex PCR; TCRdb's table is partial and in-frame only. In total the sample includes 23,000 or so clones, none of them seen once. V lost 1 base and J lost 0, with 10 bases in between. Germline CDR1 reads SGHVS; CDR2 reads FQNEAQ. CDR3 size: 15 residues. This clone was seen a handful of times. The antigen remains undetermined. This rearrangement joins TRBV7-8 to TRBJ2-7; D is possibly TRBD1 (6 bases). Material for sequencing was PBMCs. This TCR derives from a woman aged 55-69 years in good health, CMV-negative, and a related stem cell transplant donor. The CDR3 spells CASSLGGQSSYEQYV. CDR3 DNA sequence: TGTGCCAGCAGCTTAGGGGGGCAGAGCTCCTACGAGCAGTACGTC.